These 29 T cell receptor beta chains originate from one sample sequenced in a study of cytomegalovirus exposure and HLA in healthy donors (dated 2017 in TCRdb). The method was the immunoSEQ multiplex PCR assay. A mixture of 60 forward primers for TCR Vbeta segments and 13 reverse primers for TCR Jbeta segments was used in the multiplex PCR. TCRdb carries this immuneACCESS record with in-frame sequences only. Its versions omit some clonotypes, under half of them owing to an unresolved V gene in the studies checked, with the rest unexplained. This sample gives 150,000 to 200,000 clones in total; approximately 81% of them show up just once. The ten top clones hold around 0.25% of the sample. Material for sequencing was PBMCs. These receptors originate from a boy aged 5-17 years in good health and CMV-seronegative.

This chain uses TRBV12-5 with TRBJ1-1; 9 nucleotides align to TRBD1. J lost 8 bases, V lost 6 bases, and 10 bases had no gene match. The CDR3 has 14 amino acids. The germline V gene has CDR1 LGHNT and CDR2 FRNRAP. Here the CDR3 DNA reads TGTGCTAGTGGCCCAAGACAGGGGGGGGCCGAAGCTTTCTTT. It specifies CASGPRQGGAEAFF.

This clone appeared once. The rearrangement joins TRBV7-2 to TRBJ2-7; weak D call: TRBD1 (6 bases). Trimming removed 3 bases from V and 2 bases from J, with 14 bases in between. The CDR3 is made up of 15 amino acids. Germline CDR1 is SGHTA and CDR2 is FQGNSA. For the CDR3, the DNA is TGTGCCAGCAGCTTGGAACCACAGGGAACCTACGAGCAGTACTTC. Translation gives CASSLEPQGTYEQYF.

The V gene is TRBV7-3, the J gene TRBJ1-2; 8 bases map to TRBD1. CDR1 is SGHTA, CDR2 FQGTGA, per germline. This CDR3 has 14 amino acids. V shed 2 bases and J 7 bases; nucleotides not matched to a gene: 6. The CDR3 loop reads CASSLGSGGSGYTF. The CDR3 region has the DNA TGTGCCAGCAGCTTAGGATCAGGGGGCTCTGGCTACACCTTC.

DNA of the CDR3: TGTGCCAGCAGTTTATGGGGGGGGGCCTCCTACAATGAGCAGTTCTTC. The encoded protein is CASSLWGGASYNEQFF. The chain couples TRBV27 to TRBJ2-1; a weak D match, TRBD2 (7 bases). This CDR3 has 16 amino acids. Trimming took 1 base from V and 0 from J, leaving 10 bases between them. Germline lookup yields CDR1 MNHEY and CDR2 SMNVEV (reference sequence).

The J gene is TRBJ1-2, the V gene TRBV6-1; D might be TRBD1 (5 bases). This CDR3 spans 13 amino acids. From germline, CDR1 is MNHNS and CDR2 SASEGT. The V gene lost 8 bases and the J gene lost 0 bases, with 10 bases spanning the gap. CDR3 nucleotides: TGTGCCAGCCGGTGGGGCCCTAACTATGGCTACACCTTC. Its translation: CASRWGPNYGYTF.

The V call is TRBV18, the J call TRBJ2-5; the D gene is possibly TRBD2 (6 bases). Germline CDR1 reads KGHSH; CDR2 reads LQKENI. V was pared by 3 bases and J by 1 base, with 12 bases between. This CDR3 has 15 residues. The CDR3 sequence is CASSPGGNFQETQYF. For the CDR3, the DNA is TGTGCCAGCTCACCGGGAGGAAACTTCCAAGAGACCCAGTACTTC.

This clone was seen a few times. Distinct nucleotide sequences in the sample also encode this CDR3. J is TRBJ1-1 and V is TRBV18; weak D call: TRBD1 (6 bases). Germline V lookup: CDR1 KGHSH, CDR2 LQKENI. Trimming removed 2 bases at V and 1 base at J, with 11 bases between. The CDR3 is 15 amino acids. The CDR3 here is CASSPLAGENTEAFF. As DNA, the CDR3 is TGTGCCAGCTCACCATTGGCAGGGGAGAACACTGAAGCTTTCTTT. Drawing the rest from reference TRBV18 and TRBJ1-1, the complete variable domain is NAGVMQNPRHLVRRRGQEARLRCSPMKGHSHVYWYRQLPEEGLKFMVYLQKENIIDESGMPKERFSAEFPKEGPSILRIQQVVRGDSAAYFCASSPLAGENTEAFFGQGTRLTVV.

The V gene is TRBV5-3, the J gene TRBJ2-7; D remains ambiguous. Being an ORF, TRBV5-3 has a function that is uncertain. CDR3 length: 14 amino acids. The V and J ends lost 3 bases and 4 bases respectively, with 14 bases between them. The CDR3 loop is CARSSSLSRYEQYF. The CDR3, as DNA: TGTGCCAGAAGCTCGAGCTTGTCCCGGTACGAGCAGTACTTC.

The chain links TRBV5-6 to TRBJ2-3, with a weak D call TRBD1 (6 bases). V dropped 0 bases and J dropped 6 bases, with 11 bases sitting between them. CDR3 length: 14 amino acids. Germline assignment: CDR1 SGHDT and CDR2 YYEEEE. The DNA of the CDR3 is TGTGCCAGCAGCTTGGGAGTGGGGGCGGATACGCAGTATTTT. It translates to CASSLGVGADTQYF.

The J gene is TRBJ2-1, the V gene TRBV9; 11 nucleotides match TRBD2. This CDR3 spans 15 amino acids. Germline CDR1 reads SGDLS; CDR2 reads YYNGEE. The junction had 4 bases not matched to a gene; V was cut back by 4 bases and J by 4 bases. The CDR3 protein is CASSRGTSGYNEQFF. The CDR3 nucleotides are TGTGCCAGCAGCCGCGGGACTAGCGGATACAATGAGCAGTTCTTC.

This chain joins TRBV7-9 and TRBJ1-5, with TRBD1 matching over 8 bases. This CDR3 contains 19 residues. Germline CDR1 SEHNR, CDR2 FQNEAQ (reference sequence). V lost 4 bases, J lost 3 bases, and 17 bases stayed unmatched. CDR3 sequence reads: CASSSAGGGQDGSNQPQHF. CDR3 sequence (DNA): TGTGCCAGCAGCTCAGCAGGGGGCGGACAGGATGGTTCCAATCAGCCCCAGCATTTT.

The J gene is TRBJ2-3, the V gene TRBV7-2; TRBD2 agrees at 9 bases. Germline V lookup: CDR1 SGHTA, CDR2 FQGNSA. V was clipped by 5 bases and J by 4 bases; unmatched bases: 10. The CDR3 is made up of 16 amino acids. The CDR3 nucleotides read TGTGCCAGCAGCCGTCTCAGACTAGCGGCATCAGATACGCAGTATTTT. Its protein product is CASSRLRLAASDTQYF.

The chain employs TRBV7-9 and TRBJ2-1; the D gene is possibly TRBD2 (6 bases). This CDR3 comprises 14 residues. Trimming removed 7 bases at V and 0 bases at J, with 10 bases between. CDR1 and CDR2 from the germline V gene are SEHNR and FQNEAQ (reference sequence). The CDR3: CASTIGGSYNEQFF. In DNA, the CDR3 is TGTGCCAGCACCATCGGGGGCTCCTACAATGAGCAGTTCTTC.

The rearrangement links TRBV4-3 to TRBJ1-1, with D possibly TRBD1 on 5 matching bases. Germline values: CDR1 LGHNA, CDR2 YSLEER. Trimming shortened V by 4 bases and J by 6 bases, and 18 bases separated the two germline ends. The CDR3 runs to 15 residues. Here the CDR3 DNA reads TGCGCCAGCAGCCTGGGGCGGGGGATTGTCTCTGAAGCTTTCTTT. This encodes CASSLGRGIVSEAFF.

J is TRBJ2-3 and V is TRBV7-8; a weak D match, TRBD2 (6 bases). V was cut by 8 bases and J by 0 bases, with 21 bases left in between. This CDR3 is 17 amino acids long. Germline CDR1 reads SGHVS; CDR2 reads FQNEAQ. The CDR3 protein is CASGILPRGRSTDTQYF. Written as DNA, the CDR3 is TGTGCCAGCGGAATCCTCCCTCGTGGGAGGAGCACAGATACGCAGTATTTT.

The chain has TRBV15 and TRBJ2-2; 11 bases map to TRBD1. The length of the CDR3 is 18 residues. Germline CDR1 reads LNHNV; CDR2 reads YYDKDF (reference sequence). After removal of 1 base from V and 6 bases from J, the junction contained 10 bases not matched to a gene. CDR3: CATSRVFLGQGASGELFF. The CDR3 DNA reads as TGTGCCACCAGCAGAGTCTTTTTAGGACAGGGGGCTTCCGGGGAGCTGTTTTTT.

This chain uses TRBV5-4 with TRBJ2-7; 14 bases agree with TRBD2. The length of the CDR3 is 17 residues. Germline trimming cut 4 bases from V and 3 bases from J; bases unmatched to any gene: 9. Germline CDR1 is SGHNT and CDR2 is YYREEE (reference sequence). The CDR3 here is CASSDRLAGGRNYEQYF. DNA for the CDR3: TGTGCCAGCAGCGACCGACTAGCGGGAGGGCGTAACTACGAGCAGTACTTC.

This clone was counted a single time. This rearrangement joins TRBV30 to TRBJ1-3; no clear D. The V end was cut by 0 bases, the J end by 0 bases, with 12 bases between. The germline V gene has CDR1 GTSNPN and CDR2 SVGIG (reference sequence). There are 16 residues in the CDR3. The CDR3, as DNA: TGTGCCTGGAGTGTATACAGAACACCCTCTGGAAACACCATATATTTT. Its protein is CAWSVYRTPSGNTIYF.

The genes are TRBV7-9 and TRBJ1-2; D call uncertain. Germline assignment: CDR1 SEHNR and CDR2 FQNEAQ (reference sequence). Trimming took 7 bases from V and 3 from J, leaving 15 bases between them. CDR3 length equals 14 residues. Here the CDR3 reads CASTPAGQHYGYTF. CDR3 nucleotide sequence: TGTGCCAGCACTCCCGCGGGTCAACACTATGGCTACACCTTC.

The gene calls are TRBV19 and TRBJ1-3; the D gene is possibly TRBD1 (5 bases). CDR3 length: 15 residues. V dropped 1 base and J dropped 0 bases, with 7 bases sitting between them. CDR1 and CDR2 from the germline V gene are LNHDA and SQIVND (reference sequence). DNA for the CDR3: TGTGCCAGTAGTATAGGACAGAGCTCTGGAAACACCATATATTTT. This sequence encodes CASSIGQSSGNTIYF.

V usage is TRBV7-2 and J usage is TRBJ1-1; a possible D gene is TRBD1 (6 bases). Between the trimmed V and J ends, which lost 5 bases and 6 bases, there was a span of 13 bases. Per the germline V gene, CDR1 is SGHTA and CDR2 is FQGNSA. The CDR3 length is 13 residues. CDR3 residues: CASSKQGFAEAFF. CDR3 bases: TGTGCCAGCAGCAAACAGGGCTTTGCTGAAGCTTTCTTT. Together with reference TRBV7-2 and TRBJ1-1, the CDR3 gives the full variable domain: GAGVSQSPSNKVTEKGKDVELRCDPISGHTALYWYRQSLGQGLEFLIYFQGNSAPDKSGLPSDRFSAERTGGSVSTLTIQRTQQEDSAVYLCASSKQGFAEAFFGQGTRLTVV.

The chain links TRBV15 to TRBJ1-4, with D perhaps TRBD1 (5 bases). The CDR3 covers 13 residues. In germline, CDR1 is LNHNV, CDR2 YYDKDF (reference sequence). Trimming pared 11 bases from V and 2 bases from J, leaving 12 bases between. The CDR3 reads CAAQGLTNEKLFF. The DNA of the CDR3 is TGTGCCGCCCAGGGTCTCACTAATGAAAAACTGTTTTTT.

The chain is built from TRBV10-3 and TRBJ2-3; a possible D gene is TRBD1 (6 bases). V lost 10 bases to trimming and J lost 1 base, with 15 bases between them. In germline, CDR1 is ENHRY, CDR2 SYGVKD. CDR3 length: 14 residues. CDR3 amino acids: CATAYRDGTDTQYF. CDR3 in DNA: TGTGCCACCGCCTACAGGGACGGCACAGATACGCAGTATTTT.

The V and J genes are TRBV5-4 and TRBJ2-7, with TRBD2 matching 8 bases. This CDR3 contains 14 residues. The germline gives CDR1 SGHNT, CDR2 YYREEE (reference sequence). The V segment lost 0 bases and the J segment 4 bases; nucleotides outside the gene matches: 3. The CDR3 DNA is TGTGCCAGCAGCTTGGGGCGGGGGGTGTACGAGCAGTACTTC. Translated, it gives CASSLGRGVYEQYF.

The chain joins TRBV29-1 to TRBJ2-1, with TRBD1 identical over 12 bases. Unmatched junction bases numbered 6, after V lost 7 bases and J lost 8 bases. The germline V gene has CDR1 SQVTM and CDR2 ANQGSEA. CDR3 length equals 13 residues. The CDR3 region has the DNA TGCAGCGCCTGGGACAGGGGGCATGATGAGCAGTTCTTC. It codes for CSAWDRGHDEQFF.

The chain has TRBV9 and TRBJ2-2; TRBD2 is a possible D gene (6 bases). Germline V gene sequence: CDR1 SGDLS, CDR2 YYNGEE. The CDR3 runs 14 residues. Deletions cut 7 bases from V and 7 bases from J, with 17 bases between. The CDR3 region is CASSVGGASGELFF. DNA for the CDR3: TGTGCCAGCTCCGTCGGGGGAGCGAGCGGGGAGCTGTTTTTT.

The chain employs TRBV2 and TRBJ2-5; 9 bases are shared with TRBD1. Near its end, the DNA agrees better with TRBJ2-7, so the J call may be wrong. Germline values: CDR1 SNHLY, CDR2 FYNNEI. This CDR3 has 14 residues. The CDR3 DNA follows: TGTGCCAGCATGAGACCGGGACAGGGCCGCGAGCAGTACTTC. This translates into CASMRPGQGREQYF.

V is TRBV7-9 and J is TRBJ2-3; 10 bases line up with TRBD2. Germline-derived CDR1 and CDR2 are SEHNR and FQNEAQ (reference sequence). CDR3 length equals 15 residues. The trim removed 2 bases at V and 1 base at J, leaving 0 bases unmatched. CDR3 in amino acids: CASSLTSGGTDTQYF. DNA of the CDR3: TGTGCCAGCAGCTTAACTAGCGGGGGCACAGATACGCAGTATTTT. The full variable domain, its missing parts supplied by reference TRBV7-9 and TRBJ2-3, is DTGVSQNPRHKITKRGQNVTFRCDPISEHNRLYWYRQTLGQGPEFLTYFQNEAQLEKSRLLSDRFSAERPKGSFSTLEIQRTEQGDSAMYLCASSLTSGGTDTQYFGPGTRLTVL.

The chain carries TRBV5-1 and TRBJ1-2; 7 nucleotides line up with TRBD1. CDR1 is SGHRS and CDR2 is YFSETQ in the germline V gene. CDR3 length equals 14 residues. Trimming removed 0 bases from V and 8 bases from J; junction bases left unmatched: 7. In DNA, the CDR3 is TGCGCCAGCAGCTTGGTAACGGGACAGTACGGCTACACCTTC. Its protein is CASSLVTGQYGYTF. The full variable domain, its missing parts supplied by reference TRBV5-1 and TRBJ1-2, is KAGVTQTPRYLIKTRGQQVTLSCSPISGHRSVSWYQQTPGQGLQFLFEYFSETQRNKGNFPGRFSGRQFSNSRSEMNVSTLELGDSALYLCASSLVTGQYGYTFGSGTRLTVV.